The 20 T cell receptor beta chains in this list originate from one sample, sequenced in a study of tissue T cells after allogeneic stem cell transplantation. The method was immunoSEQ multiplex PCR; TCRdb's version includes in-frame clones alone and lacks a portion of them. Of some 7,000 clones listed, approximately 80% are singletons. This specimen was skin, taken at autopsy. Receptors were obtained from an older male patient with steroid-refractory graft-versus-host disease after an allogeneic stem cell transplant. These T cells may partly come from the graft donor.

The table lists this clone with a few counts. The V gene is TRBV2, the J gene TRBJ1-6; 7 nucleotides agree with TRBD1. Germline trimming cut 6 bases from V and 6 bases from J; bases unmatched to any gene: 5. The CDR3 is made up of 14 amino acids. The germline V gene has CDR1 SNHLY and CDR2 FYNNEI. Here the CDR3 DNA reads TGTGCCAGCAGGCAGGGGGGTAGTAATTCACCCCTCCACTTT. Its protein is CASRQGGSNSPLHF.

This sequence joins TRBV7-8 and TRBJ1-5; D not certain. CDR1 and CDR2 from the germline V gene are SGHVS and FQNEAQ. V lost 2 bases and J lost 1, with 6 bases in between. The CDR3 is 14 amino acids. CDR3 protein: CASSLRLSNQPQHF. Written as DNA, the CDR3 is TGTGCCAGCAGCTTAAGACTCAGCAATCAGCCCCAGCATTTT.

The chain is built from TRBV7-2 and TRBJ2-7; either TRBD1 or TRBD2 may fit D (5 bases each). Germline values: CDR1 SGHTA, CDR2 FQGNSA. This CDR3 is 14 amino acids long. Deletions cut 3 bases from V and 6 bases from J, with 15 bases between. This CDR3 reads CASSLGDGQGEQYF. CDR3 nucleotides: TGTGCCAGCAGCTTGGGGGACGGGCAGGGCGAGCAGTACTTC.

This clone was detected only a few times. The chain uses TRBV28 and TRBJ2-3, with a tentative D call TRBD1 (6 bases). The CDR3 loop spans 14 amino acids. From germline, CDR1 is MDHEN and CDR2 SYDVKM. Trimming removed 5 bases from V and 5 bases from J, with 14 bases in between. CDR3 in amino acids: CASSTTGRGDTQYF. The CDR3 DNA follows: TGTGCCAGCAGTACGACAGGCCGTGGAGATACGCAGTATTTT.

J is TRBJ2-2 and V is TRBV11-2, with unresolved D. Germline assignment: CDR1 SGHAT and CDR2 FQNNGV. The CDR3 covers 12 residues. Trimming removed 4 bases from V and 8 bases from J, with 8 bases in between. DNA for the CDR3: TGTGCCAGCAGCTCCTTGGGGGGGGAGCTGTTTTTT. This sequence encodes CASSSLGGELFF.

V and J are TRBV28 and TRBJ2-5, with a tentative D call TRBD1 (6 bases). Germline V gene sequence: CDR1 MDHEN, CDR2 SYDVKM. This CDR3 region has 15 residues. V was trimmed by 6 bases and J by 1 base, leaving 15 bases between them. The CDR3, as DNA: TGTGCCAGCAGACCAACCGGGACACCCCAAGAGACCCAGTACTTC. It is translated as CASRPTGTPQETQYF.

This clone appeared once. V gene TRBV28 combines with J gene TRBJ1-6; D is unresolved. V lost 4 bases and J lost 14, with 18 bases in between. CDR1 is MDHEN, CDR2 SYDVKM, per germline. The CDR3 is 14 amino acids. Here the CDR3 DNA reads TGTGCCAGCAGTTCCCCGGGCCGAATTGCGTCCCTCCACTTT. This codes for CASSSPGRIASLHF.

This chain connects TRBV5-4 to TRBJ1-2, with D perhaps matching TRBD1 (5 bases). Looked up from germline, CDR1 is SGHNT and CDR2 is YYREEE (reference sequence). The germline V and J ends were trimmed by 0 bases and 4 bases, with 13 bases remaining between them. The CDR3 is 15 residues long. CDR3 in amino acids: CASSLVQDTGYGYTF. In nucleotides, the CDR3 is TGTGCCAGCAGCTTGGTACAGGACACTGGCTATGGCTACACCTTC.

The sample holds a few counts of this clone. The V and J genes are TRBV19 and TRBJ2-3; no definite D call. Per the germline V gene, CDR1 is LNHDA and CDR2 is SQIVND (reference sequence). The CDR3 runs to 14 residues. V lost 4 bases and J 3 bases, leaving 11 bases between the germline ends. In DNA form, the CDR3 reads TGTGCCAGTAGTACAAAGGGCCAGACAGATACGCAGTATTTT. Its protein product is CASSTKGQTDTQYF.

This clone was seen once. CDR3: CASSQYGLNYGYTF. For the CDR3, the DNA is TGCGCCAGCAGCCAATACGGCCTCAACTATGGCTACACCTTC. The chain links TRBV4-1 to TRBJ1-2; D is undetermined. Trimming cost V 2 bases and J 2 bases, with 9 bases left between them. Germline V gene sequence: CDR1 MGHRA, CDR2 YSYEKL. This CDR3 is built from 14 residues.

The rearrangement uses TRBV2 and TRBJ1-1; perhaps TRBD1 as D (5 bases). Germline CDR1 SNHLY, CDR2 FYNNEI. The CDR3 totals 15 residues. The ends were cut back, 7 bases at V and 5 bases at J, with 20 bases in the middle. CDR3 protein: CASTPGYFEFTEAFF. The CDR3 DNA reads TGTGCCAGCACCCCAGGGTATTTCGAATTTACTGAAGCTTTCTTT.

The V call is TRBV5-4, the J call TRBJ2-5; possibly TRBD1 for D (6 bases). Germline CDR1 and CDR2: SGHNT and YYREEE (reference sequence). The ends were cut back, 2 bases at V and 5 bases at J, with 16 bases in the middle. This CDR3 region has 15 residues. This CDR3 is CASSFDRMARETQYF. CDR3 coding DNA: TGTGCCAGCAGCTTTGACAGGATGGCCCGGGAGACCCAGTACTTC.

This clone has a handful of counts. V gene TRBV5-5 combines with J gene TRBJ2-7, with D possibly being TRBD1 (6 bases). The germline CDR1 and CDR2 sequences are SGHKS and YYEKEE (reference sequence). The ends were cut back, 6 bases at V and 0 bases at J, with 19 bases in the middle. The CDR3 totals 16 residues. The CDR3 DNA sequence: TGTGCCAGCACCTTCGGCCGCAGACAGGCCTCCTACGAGCAGTACTTC. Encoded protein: CASTFGRRQASYEQYF.

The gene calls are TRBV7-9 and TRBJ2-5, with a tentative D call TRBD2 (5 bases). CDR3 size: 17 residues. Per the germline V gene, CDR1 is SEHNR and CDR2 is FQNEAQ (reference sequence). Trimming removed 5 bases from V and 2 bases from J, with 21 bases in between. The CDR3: CASSLPRGVRGQETQYF. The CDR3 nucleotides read TGTGCCAGCAGCCTACCCCGTGGGGTCCGGGGTCAAGAGACCCAGTACTTC.

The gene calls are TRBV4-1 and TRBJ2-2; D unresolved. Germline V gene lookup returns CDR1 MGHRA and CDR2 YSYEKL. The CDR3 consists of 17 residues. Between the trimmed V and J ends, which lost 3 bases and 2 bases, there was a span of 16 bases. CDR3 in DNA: TGCGCCAGCAGCCAGAATATCCGGCGGCCCAACACCGGGGAGCTGTTTTTT. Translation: CASSQNIRRPNTGELFF.

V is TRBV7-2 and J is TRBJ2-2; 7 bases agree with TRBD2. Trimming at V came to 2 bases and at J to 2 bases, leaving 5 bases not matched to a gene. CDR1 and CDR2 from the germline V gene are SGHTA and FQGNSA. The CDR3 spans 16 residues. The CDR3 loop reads CASSLRERGNTGELFF. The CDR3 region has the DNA TGTGCCAGCAGCTTACGGGAGCGGGGCAACACCGGGGAGCTGTTTTTT.

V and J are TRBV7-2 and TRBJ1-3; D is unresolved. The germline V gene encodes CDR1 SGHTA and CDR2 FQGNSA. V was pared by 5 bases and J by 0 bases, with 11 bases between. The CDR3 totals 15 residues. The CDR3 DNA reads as TGTGCCAGCAGCCCCCTCCCGGGCTCTGGAAACACCATATATTTT. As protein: CASSPLPGSGNTIYF.

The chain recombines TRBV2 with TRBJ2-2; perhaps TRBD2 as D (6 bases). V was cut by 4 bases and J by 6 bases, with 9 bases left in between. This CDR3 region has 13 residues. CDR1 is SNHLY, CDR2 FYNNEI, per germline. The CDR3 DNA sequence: TGTGCCAGCAGTGTAGGAGGGGCCGGGGAGCTGTTTTTT. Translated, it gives CASSVGGAGELFF.

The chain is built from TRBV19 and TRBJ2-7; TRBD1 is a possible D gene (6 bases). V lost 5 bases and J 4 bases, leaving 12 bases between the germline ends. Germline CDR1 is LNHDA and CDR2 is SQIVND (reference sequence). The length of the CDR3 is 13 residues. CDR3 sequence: CASSPGTRYEQYF. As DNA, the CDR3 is TGTGCCAGTAGTCCCGGGACAAGGTACGAGCAGTACTTC.

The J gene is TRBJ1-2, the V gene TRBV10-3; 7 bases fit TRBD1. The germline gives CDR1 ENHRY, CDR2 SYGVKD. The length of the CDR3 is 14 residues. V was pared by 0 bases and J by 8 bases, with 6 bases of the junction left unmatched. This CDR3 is CAISESRQGRGYTF. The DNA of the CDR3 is TGTGCCATCAGTGAGTCGCGACAGGGTCGGGGCTACACCTTC.